This T cell receptor (beta chain) appears in the sequencing data of a study of blood T cell repertoires in COVID-19. The overall study: Samples representing acute and convalescent COVID-19 were sourced from the United States, Italy and Spain. Sources were T cells, B-cell-depleted T cells, or PBMCs; the material itself was cDNA or gDNA.

This clone has just a few counts. Under the authors' procedure: Counts of nucleated cells, estimated from reference gene primer amplification, were obtained. TCRdb keeps only in-frame clones here, not all; method: immunoSEQ multiplex PCR. V, J and clone size derive from that table, while D and trimming were established from the DNA sequence. The sample includes tens of thousands of clones, approximately 90% of them seen just once. The sample taken for sequencing was peripheral blood. The TCR sequence derives from a man aged 55 to 70 with active COVID-19.

DNA for the CDR3: TGCGCCAGCAGCCAAGATTTCGTCCCGTCCGAGCAGTACTTC. Protein product: CASSQDFVPSEQYF. The chain uses TRBV4-1 and TRBJ2-7; D is undetermined. The CDR3 loop spans 14 amino acids. The germline gives CDR1 MGHRA, CDR2 YSYEKL. The V gene lost 0 bases and the J gene lost 6 bases, with 12 bases spanning the gap.